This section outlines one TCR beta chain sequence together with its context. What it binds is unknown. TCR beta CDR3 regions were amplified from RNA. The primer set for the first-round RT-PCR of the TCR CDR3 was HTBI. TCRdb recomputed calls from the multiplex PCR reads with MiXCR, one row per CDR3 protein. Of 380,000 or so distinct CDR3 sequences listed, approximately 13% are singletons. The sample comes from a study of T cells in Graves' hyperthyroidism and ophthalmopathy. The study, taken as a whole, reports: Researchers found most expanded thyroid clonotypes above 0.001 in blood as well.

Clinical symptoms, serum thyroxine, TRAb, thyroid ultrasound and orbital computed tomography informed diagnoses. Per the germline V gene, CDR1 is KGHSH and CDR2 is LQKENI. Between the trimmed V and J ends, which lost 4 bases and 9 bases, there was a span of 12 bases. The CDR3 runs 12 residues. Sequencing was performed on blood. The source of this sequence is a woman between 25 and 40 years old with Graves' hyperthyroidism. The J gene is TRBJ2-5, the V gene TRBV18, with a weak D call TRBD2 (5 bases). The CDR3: CASSQSSEAQYF. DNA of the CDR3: TGTGCCAGCTCACAATCTTCGGAGGCCCAGTACTTC.